The clone carrying this TCR beta chain came up many times. V dropped 1 base and J dropped 4 bases, with 8 bases sitting between them. Per germline, CDR1 SEHNR and CDR2 FQNEAQ (reference sequence). CDR3 length: 14 amino acids. Alpha and beta constant-region primers primed reverse transcription of 500 to 550 ng RNA. Using multiplexing indices, alpha and beta chain libraries were generated apart by chain-specific third strand synthesis. Priming off the SP2 site generated the second strand. TCRdb fed the 5' RACE reads into MiXCR, producing one record per CDR3 protein. The sample contains around 4,300 distinct CDR3 sequences, 7.5% to 9% of which appear only once. The repertoire came from unfractionated whole blood and reflected all unsorted peripheral T cells. The data derive from a study of HIV-infected patients and healthy controls.

This TCR was sampled from an adult with HIV infection. This chain connects TRBV7-9 to TRBJ2-1; D call uncertain. The sequences come from blood, collected before antiretroviral therapy. The CDR3 spells CASSLVPDYNEQFF. The CDR3 nucleotides are TGTGCCAGCAGCTTAGTCCCTGATTACAATGAGCAGTTCTTC.